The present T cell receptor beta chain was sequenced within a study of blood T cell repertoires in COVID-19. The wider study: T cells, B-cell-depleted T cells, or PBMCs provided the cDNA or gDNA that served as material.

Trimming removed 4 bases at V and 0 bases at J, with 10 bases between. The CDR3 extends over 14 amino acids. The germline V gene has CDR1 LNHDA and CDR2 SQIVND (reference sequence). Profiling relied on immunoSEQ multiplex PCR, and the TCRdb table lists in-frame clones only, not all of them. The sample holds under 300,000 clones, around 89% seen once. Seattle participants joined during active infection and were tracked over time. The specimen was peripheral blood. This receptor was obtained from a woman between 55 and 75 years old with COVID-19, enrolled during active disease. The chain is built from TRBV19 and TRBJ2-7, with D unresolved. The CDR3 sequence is CASSSGSLSYEQYF. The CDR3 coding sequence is TGTGCCAGTAGTAGCGGCTCCCTCTCCTACGAGCAGTACTTC.